This TCR beta chain was observed in a study of cytomegalovirus exposure and HLA in healthy donors. Study as a whole: A later analysis reported the same platform for the 120 or so validation repertoires and the 666 first-cohort repertoires. Overall study results and limits: There were 150 to 200 TCR beta chains listed as cytomegalovirus-associated. Reportedly, diagnosis of cytomegalovirus status by the classifier showed high specificity and sensitivity. Most observed TCR sequences were rare, whereas some public TCRs were detected in many donors.

Here immunoSEQ multiplex PCR was the method, and the copy in TCRdb shows in-frame clones only, minus some. The sample records 80,000 to 100,000 clones, roughly 87% being singletons. Per the germline V gene, CDR1 is SGHTA and CDR2 is FQGNSA. The CDR3 totals 16 residues. Trimming cost V 1 base and J 8 bases; bases outside gene matches: 9. On this clone itself: No antigen is known for it.

Sequenced sample: PBMCs. The J gene is TRBJ2-1, the V gene TRBV7-2; the match to TRBD2 covers 9 bases. The sequence came from a man aged 18 to 29 in good health and CMV-seropositive. CDR3 sequence: CASSLGASGIRHEQFF. In DNA, the CDR3 is TGTGCCAGCAGCTTAGGGGCTAGCGGGATACGCCATGAGCAGTTCTTC.